This T cell receptor beta chain was profiled in a study of control samples from healthy donors and cancer patients. This CDR3 has 11 residues. Per the germline V gene, CDR1 is MDHEN and CDR2 is SYDVKM. J lost 9 bases, V lost 10 bases, and 6 bases had no gene match. Using immunoSEQ multiplex PCR, the repertoire was profiled, and TCRdb retains in-frame clones only, with some absent. The top ten clones hold over 1.1% of a sample with about 180,000 clones, roughly 90% of them seen once. The V and J genes are TRBV28 and TRBJ1-5, with 7 bases aligning to TRBD1. Input material: blood. This clonotype originated in a woman between 50 and 59 years old in good health. The CDR3 nucleotides are TGTGCCACCGACAGGGTTGGGCCCCAGCATTTT. As protein: CATDRVGPQHF.